Following are 7 T cell receptor beta chains from one sample sequenced in a study of T cell changes during pregnancy in multiple sclerosis (dated by TCRdb to about 2019). Library construction relied on the immunoSEQ multiplex PCR assay. Imported from immuneACCESS, the table was reduced by TCRdb to in-frame sequences with V and J called. These copies leave out some clones; in studies compared against another copy, an unresolved V gene accounts for under half, and the cause of the remainder is not known. The sample table shows over 45,000 clones, and about 91% are seen once. The biggest ten clones account for 1.8% of the sample. The input for sequencing was peripheral blood, taken after pregnancy. All receptors derive from a female donor with multiple sclerosis, enrolled in a pregnancy study.

The V and J genes are TRBV5-4 and TRBJ2-5; weak D call: TRBD2 (6 bases). There are 14 residues in the CDR3. Deletions cut 0 bases from V and 3 bases from J, with 9 bases between. Germline loops: CDR1 SGHNT, CDR2 YYREEE (reference sequence). The CDR3 DNA reads TGTGCCAGCAGCTTGGCCGGGGGTAAAGAGACCCAGTACTTC. It codes for CASSLAGGKETQYF.

The chain combines TRBV5-1 with TRBJ2-3; tentatively, D is TRBD2 (6 bases). The CDR3 totals 15 residues. In germline, CDR1 is SGHRS, CDR2 YFSETQ. Trimming pared 10 bases from V and 1 base from J, leaving 19 bases between. The CDR3 loop reads CAFYTGGVGTDTQYF. As DNA, the CDR3 is TGCGCCTTCTACACCGGCGGGGTGGGCACAGATACGCAGTATTTT.

V is TRBV27 and J is TRBJ2-1; tentatively, D is TRBD2 (6 bases). CDR3 length: 13 residues. Germline-derived CDR1 and CDR2 are MNHEY and SMNVEV (reference sequence). V was trimmed by 3 bases and J by 10 bases, leaving 13 bases between them. CDR3 in amino acids: CASSLDYGTEQFF. CDR3 nucleotides: TGTGCCAGCAGTTTGGACTACGGGACGGAGCAGTTCTTC.

The chain carries TRBV28 and TRBJ2-1; TRBD1 aligns across 8 bases. Germline values: CDR1 MDHEN, CDR2 SYDVKM. The CDR3 is made up of 13 amino acids. V shed 9 bases and J 8 bases; nucleotides not matched to a gene: 9. Here the CDR3 DNA reads TGTGCCAGTTCCACAGGGGGATATGATGAGCAGTTCTTC. As protein: CASSTGGYDEQFF.

The chain employs TRBV13 and TRBJ2-7; D remains unclear. Germline V gene lookup returns CDR1 PRHDT and CDR2 FYEKMQ (reference sequence). The CDR3 has 13 amino acids. V lost 3 bases to trimming and J lost 0 bases, with 6 bases between them. CDR3 in DNA: TGTGCCAGCAGCTTCCCCAGCTCCTACGAGCAGTACTTC. Translating gives CASSFPSSYEQYF.

The V call is TRBV10-3, the J call TRBJ2-7, with D possibly matching TRBD1 (5 bases). Germline-derived CDR1 and CDR2 are ENHRY and SYGVKD. The CDR3 extends over 15 amino acids. V gave up 5 bases and J gave up 2 bases, with 16 bases separating them. CDR3: CAISSFTAGTYEQYF. CDR3 in DNA: TGTGCCATCAGTTCTTTTACGGCAGGGACCTACGAGCAGTACTTC.

The CDR3 bases are TGTGCTAGTGGTTTGTACAGGGGTGATACGCAGTATTTT. Amino acid sequence: CASGLYRGDTQYF. The chain combines TRBV12-5 with TRBJ2-3, with 7 bases fitting TRBD1. CDR3 length: 13 amino acids. V shed 2 bases, J shed 6 bases, and the junction held 2 bases outside the gene matches. In germline, CDR1 is LGHNT, CDR2 FRNRAP.